Detailed here is one T cell receptor beta chain. The data are from a study of blood T cell repertoires in COVID-19. As for the study in general: COVID-19 samples from acute and convalescent phases originated in the United States, Italy and Spain. PBMCs, B-cell-depleted T cells, or T cells provided the cDNA or gDNA that made up the material.

Under the authors' procedure: Estimated nucleated cell counts came from reference gene primer amplification. Clones were sequenced by immunoSEQ multiplex PCR, and TCRdb holds only the in-frame ones, with some missing. V and J calls and clone size come straight from that table; D and trimming were deduced from the DNA. The table includes over 120,000 clones, around nine tenths detected once. The sequence came from a woman in her fifties or sixties with active or convalescent COVID-19. Sequencing was done on a sample of peripheral blood.

In DNA form, the CDR3 reads TGTGCCAGCAGCCCCAGTGGGCTTTGGTACTTC. This sequence encodes CASSPSGLWYF. The rearrangement links TRBV7-8 to TRBJ2-7, with unresolved D. V gave up 5 bases and J gave up 12 bases, with 14 bases separating them. Germline V lookup: CDR1 SGHVS, CDR2 FQNEAQ. The CDR3 totals 11 residues.